This T cell receptor (beta chain) was captured in a study of blood T cell repertoires in COVID-19. Turning to the study itself: Donors in the United States, Italy and Spain gave samples during acute or convalescent COVID-19. T cells, B-cell-depleted T cells, or PBMCs supplied cDNA or gDNA.

In the authors' methods: Amplification from reference gene primers served as the basis for estimated nucleated cell counts. TCRdb's table, derived via immunoSEQ multiplex PCR, lists solely in-frame clones and lacks some. That table supplies the V and J calls and clone size; D and trimming were determined from the DNA. The sample records some 110,000 clones, 86% being singletons. V lost 2 bases and J 3 bases, leaving 2 bases between the germline ends. CDR1 is MNHEY, CDR2 SVGEGT, per germline. The CDR3 is 11 residues long. The chain joins TRBV6-2 or TRBV6-3 to TRBJ2-7; no clear D. Sequencing was carried out using peripheral blood. This receptor was identified in a human donor in a cohort sampled during active COVID-19. CDR3 in DNA: TGTGCCAGCAGTTACCTCTACGAGCAGTACTTC. Amino acid sequence: CASSYLYEQYF.